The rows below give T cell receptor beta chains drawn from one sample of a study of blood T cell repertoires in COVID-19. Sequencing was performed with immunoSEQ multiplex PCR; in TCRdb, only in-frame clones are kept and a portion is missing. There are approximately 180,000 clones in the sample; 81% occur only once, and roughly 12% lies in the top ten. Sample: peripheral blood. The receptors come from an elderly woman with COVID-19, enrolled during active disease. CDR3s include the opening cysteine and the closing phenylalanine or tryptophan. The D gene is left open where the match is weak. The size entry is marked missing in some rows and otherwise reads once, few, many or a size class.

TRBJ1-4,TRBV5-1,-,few,CASSRTGIEVTNEKLFF,TGCGCCAGCAGCCGAACAGGGATTGAAGTAACTAATGAAAAACTGTTTTTT
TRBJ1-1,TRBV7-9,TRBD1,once,CASSDRGGEAFF,TGTGCCAGCAGCGACAGGGGTGGTGAAGCTTTCTTT
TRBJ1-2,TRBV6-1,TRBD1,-,CASSWDRAGYTF,TGTGCCAGCAGTTGGGACAGGGCTGGCTACACCTTC
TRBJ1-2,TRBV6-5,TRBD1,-,CASIKQGTYGYTF,TGTGCCAGCATCAAACAGGGGACATATGGCTACACCTTC
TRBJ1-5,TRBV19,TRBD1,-,CASSIEGQGYSNQPQHF,TGTGCCAGTAGTATAGAAGGACAGGGATATAGCAATCAGCCCCAGCATTTT
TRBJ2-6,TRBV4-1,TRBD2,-,CASSRGLPHSGANVLTF,TGCGCCAGCAGCCGGGGACTACCCCACTCTGGGGCCAACGTCCTGACTTTC
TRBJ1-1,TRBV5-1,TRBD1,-,CASRVGQGGNTEAFF,TGCGCCAGCAGAGTTGGACAGGGGGGGAACACTGAAGCTTTCTTT
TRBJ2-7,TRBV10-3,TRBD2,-,CATGFNLAGSLNSYEQYF,TGTGCCACCGGGTTTAATCTAGCGGGATCCCTTAACTCCTACGAGCAGTACTTC
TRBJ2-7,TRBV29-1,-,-,CSVTDSFLYEQYF,TGCAGCGTCACAGACAGTTTTCTCTACGAGCAGTACTTC
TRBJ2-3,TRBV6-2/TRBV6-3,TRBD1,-,CASSSGTGGTDTQYF,TGTGCCAGCAGCTCCGGGACAGGGGGTACAGATACGCAGTATTTT
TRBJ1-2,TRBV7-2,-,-,CASSPPEGAPLNGYTF,TGTGCCAGCAGCCCGCCTGAGGGAGCCCCCCTTAATGGCTACACCTTC
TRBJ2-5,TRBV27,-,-,CASSTLEGVGWVTQYF,TGTGCCAGCAGCACACTAGAGGGGGTGGGTTGGGTAACCCAGTACTTC
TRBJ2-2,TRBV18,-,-,CASSPPILDRKNTGELFF,TGTGCCAGCTCACCACCGATTCTTGACAGGAAGAACACCGGGGAGCTGTTTTTT
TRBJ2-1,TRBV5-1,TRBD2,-,CASSPWTSVNEQFF,TGCGCCAGCAGCCCGTGGACTAGCGTCAATGAGCAGTTCTTC
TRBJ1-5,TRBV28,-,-,CASSLLELRRNQPQHF,TGTGCCAGCAGCCTTTTAGAGTTACGCCGCAATCAGCCCCAGCATTTT
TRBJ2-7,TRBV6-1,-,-,CASSENREPYEQYF,TGTGCCAGCAGTGAAAACAGGGAGCCCTACGAGCAGTACTTC
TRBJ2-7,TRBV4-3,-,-,CASSQGHSSSYEQYF,TGCGCCAGCAGCCAAGGACACTCAAGCTCCTACGAGCAGTACTTC
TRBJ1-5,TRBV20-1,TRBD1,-,CSASGGGTGVYSNQPQHF,TGCAGTGCCAGTGGGGGCGGGACAGGTGTATATAGCAATCAGCCCCAGCATTTT
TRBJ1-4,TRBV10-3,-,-,CAISAQGPSYSTNEKLFF,TGTGCCATCAGTGCTCAGGGGCCCTCTTACTCAACTAATGAAAAACTGTTTTTT
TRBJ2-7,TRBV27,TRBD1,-,CASSPDRDSITYEQYF,TGTGCCAGCAGTCCAGACCGGGACAGCATAACCTACGAGCAGTACTTC
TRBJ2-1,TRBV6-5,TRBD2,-,CASSYSTSGRTEQFF,TGTGCCAGCAGTTACTCTACTAGCGGGAGAACTGAGCAGTTCTTC
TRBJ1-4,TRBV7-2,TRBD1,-,CASSPGTGHEKLFF,TGTGCCAGCAGCCCCGGGACAGGGCACGAAAAACTGTTTTTT
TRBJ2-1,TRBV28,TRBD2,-,CASSRVPRTSGRSWNEQFF,TGTGCCAGCAGTCGCGTCCCCAGGACTAGCGGGAGGTCTTGGAATGAGCAGTTCTTC
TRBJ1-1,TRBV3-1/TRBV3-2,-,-,CASSQLGGAEAFF,TGTGCCAGCAGCCAATTGGGGGGGGCTGAAGCTTTCTTT